The rows below give T cell receptor beta chains drawn from one sample of a study of shared clonotypes between healthy human individuals. Generated by immunoSEQ multiplex PCR, the TCRdb table keeps only in-frame clones and is missing some. The sample lists about 490,000 clones, 75% to 85% occurring once. Sequenced material: PBMCs. All receptors come from a woman aged 40 to 50 in good health. Some clones in this sample may be carry-over from other donors' samples. The conserved cysteine and the conserved F or W are not part of the CDR3 here.

v_gene	j_gene	CDR3aa
TRBV7-3	TRBJ2-7	ASSLAGGPYEQY
TRBV4-2	TRBJ1-2	ASSQEVGGYGYT
TRBV7-2	TRBJ2-6	ASSLQGDPSGANVLT
TRBV4-1	TRBJ1-2	ASRRGQGVDGYT
TRBV7-8	TRBJ2-5	ASSRLAETQY
TRBV4-1	TRBJ2-3	ASSQDWASGRGADTQY
TRBV2	TRBJ1-2	ASSEYLEQGGYT
TRBV5-1	TRBJ2-7	ASSVAGSTEQY
TRBV10-2	TRBJ2-7	ASSSGVSYEQY
TRBV5-6	TRBJ2-2	ASSLLVRETGELF
TRBV5-4	TRBJ1-3	ASSTQEVSGNTIY
TRBV2	TRBJ2-7	ASSVGTGDYEQY
TRBV28	TRBJ1-5	ASSLFHQPQH
TRBV5-8	TRBJ2-3	ASSFGSSGNTDTQY
TRBV7-2	TRBJ2-7	ASSLPSGRATYEQY
TRBV7-9	TRBJ2-2	ASSSLAGVGTGELF
TRBV6-1	TRBJ2-3	ASSETGGADTQY
TRBV7-8	TRBJ2-1	ASSLYSSSSTSGSYNEQF
TRBV30	TRBJ1-2	AWSVSSYGYT
TRBV6-1	TRBJ1-2	ASSERQGDGYT
TRBV20-1	TRBJ2-7	IAKGSYEQY
TRBV9	TRBJ2-7	ASSPQDRGYYEQY
TRBV5-6	TRBJ2-2	ASSFQAGNTGELF
TRBV19	TRBJ2-7	ATISSSASGEQY
TRBV4-1	TRBJ1-5	ASSQDGGFGNQPQH
TRBV7-8	TRBJ2-7	ASSLTGDEQY
TRBV9	TRBJ2-7	ASSPTSGSYYEQY
TRBV2	TRBJ2-7	ASNNQGLAGAGEQY
TRBV18	TRBJ2-3	ASSPQGADTQY
TRBV5-6	TRBJ2-5	ASSWTGPTETQY
TRBV28	TRBJ1-5	ASSFSNQPQH
TRBV18	TRBJ1-1	ASSPPTRDEAF
TRBV7-9	TRBJ2-3	ASSLLGDTQY
TRBV7-8	TRBJ1-2	ASSLEDSTGYT
TRBV18	TRBJ1-1	ASSPAQQGDAF
TRBV4-1	TRBJ2-1	ASSHGGGSYNEQF
TRBV4-2	TRBJ2-7	ASSQVIGRKEY
TRBV5-1	TRBJ2-2	ASSPRAKELAGRGRAGELF
TRBV4-3	TRBJ2-2	ASSRLSSAGELF
TRBV7-6	TRBJ2-7	ASSSYEGYEQY
TRBV28	TRBJ2-1	ASGPGGDSYNEQF
TRBV10-3	TRBJ2-3	AIGGQANTDTQY
TRBV6-6	TRBJ1-2	ASSNEWSGYT
TRBV5-1	TRBJ2-2	ASRLSGGFSTGELF
TRBV28	TRBJ1-2	ASSSTGRFYGYT
TRBV28	TRBJ1-5	ASSLSWGKVGQPQH
TRBV4-3	TRBJ2-4	ASSRGPGQGANIQY
TRBV29-1	TRBJ2-7	SVSGGAIGDYEQY
TRBV4-2	TRBJ1-5	ASSQAITGPGLSQPQH
TRBV30	TRBJ2-1	AWSGYLGILLAGGGNEQF
TRBV19	TRBJ2-1	ASSTGLYYNEQF
TRBV7-2	TRBJ1-2	ASSINGQGGYGYT
TRBV5-6	TRBJ1-1	ASSPHRDRGWSTEAF
TRBV19	TRBJ1-5	ASSILGNQPQH
TRBV5-1	TRBJ2-5	ASSRRVGEETQY